This paragraph reports one T cell receptor beta chain. Its antigen is currently unknown. This sample is part of a study of beta chain features in type 1 diabetes. Notes on the study in general: Across all four CD4+ subsets, people with type 1 diabetes showed modestly shorter TCRB CDR3s.

As every portion of the isolated RNA was reverse transcribed, the sequencing read expressed TCRB transcripts. Sequenced naive, central memory and regulatory T cell samples produced an average of roughly 3.6 million reads. Only in-frame clones appear in the TCRdb table, and some are missing; sequencing was by immunoSEQ multiplex PCR. The sample records 15,000 or so clones, roughly 69% being singletons. The CDR3 has 15 residues. Per the germline V gene, CDR1 is SGHNT and CDR2 is YYREEE (reference sequence). V was pared by 10 bases and J by 0 bases, with 18 bases between. The sequence came from a young man with type 1 diabetes. V gene TRBV5-4 combines with J gene TRBJ2-3; D may be TRBD2 (5 bases). Sample: Tregs from blood. The CDR3, as DNA: TGTGCCTCTAGATCTGAGCGGAAAAGCACAGATACGCAGTATTTT. This codes for CASRSERKSTDTQYF.